A selection of T cell receptor beta chains follows, all from one sample in a study of cytomegalovirus exposure and HLA in healthy donors. Profiling relied on immunoSEQ multiplex PCR, and the TCRdb table lists in-frame clones only, not all of them. Among 75,000 to 90,000 clones listed, 78% were seen once. Sequenced input: PBMCs. The source of these receptors is a male donor in good health and CMV-seropositive. Each CDR3 is given with its conserved first and last residue. The D gene is left open where the match is weak. Size is stated for part of the rows, as once, few or many counts, or as a class when the clone is expanded.

J gene: TRBJ2-1
D gene: TRBD2
V gene: TRBV4-3
clone size: NA
CDR3 DNA: TGCGCCAGCAGCCAAGACCGCGGACTAGCGGGGTTAACCTACAATGAGCAGTTCTTC
CDR3 protein: CASSQDRGLAGLTYNEQFF

J gene: TRBJ2-5
D gene: TRBD1
V gene: TRBV7-3
clone size: NA
CDR3 DNA: TGTGCCAGCAGCTCTGGACAGGGAAGAGAGACCCAGTACTTC
CDR3 protein: CASSSGQGRETQYF

J gene: TRBJ2-7
D gene: NA
V gene: TRBV7-9
clone size: NA
CDR3 DNA: TGTGCCAGCAGCTTTGGGAGATCCTACGAGCAGTACTTC
CDR3 protein: CASSFGRSYEQYF

J gene: TRBJ2-5
D gene: NA
V gene: TRBV4-1
clone size: NA
CDR3 DNA: TGCGCCAGCAGCCAAGATAGGGGCGGAGAGACCCAGTACTTC
CDR3 protein: CASSQDRGGETQYF

J gene: TRBJ1-1
D gene: NA
V gene: TRBV5-1
clone size: NA
CDR3 DNA: TGCGCCAGCAGCTTGGCGGCGGGGGGGCAGGTCACTGAAGCTTTCTTT
CDR3 protein: CASSLAAGGQVTEAFF

J gene: TRBJ2-7
D gene: TRBD1
V gene: TRBV28
clone size: NA
CDR3 DNA: TGTGCCAGCAGTCCGCCGGGACAGGGGTGGTACGAGCAGTACTTC
CDR3 protein: CASSPPGQGWYEQYF

J gene: TRBJ2-2
D gene: TRBD1
V gene: TRBV4-1
clone size: NA
CDR3 DNA: TGCGCCAGCATGGACAGGGGGAACACCGGGGAGCTGTTTTTT
CDR3 protein: CASMDRGNTGELFF

J gene: TRBJ2-5
D gene: NA
V gene: TRBV5-1
clone size: once
CDR3 DNA: TGCGCCAGCAGCTCAACAGGCTTGGGGTGGGACATCCAAGAGACCCAGTACTTC
CDR3 protein: CASSSTGLGWDIQETQYF

J gene: TRBJ1-4
D gene: NA
V gene: TRBV27
clone size: NA
CDR3 DNA: TGTGCCAGCAGTAAGCTCAAGGGGGAAAAACTGTTTTTT
CDR3 protein: CASSKLKGEKLFF

J gene: TRBJ2-6
D gene: NA
V gene: TRBV2
clone size: NA
CDR3 DNA: TGTGCCAGCAGTGCGGGGGGCTCAGGGGCCAACGTCCTGACTTTC
CDR3 protein: CASSAGGSGANVLTF

J gene: TRBJ2-1
D gene: NA
V gene: TRBV18
clone size: NA
CDR3 DNA: TGTGCCAGCTCACCACTAGCAGGGTTCGTGGACAATGAGCAGTTCTTC
CDR3 protein: CASSPLAGFVDNEQFF

J gene: TRBJ2-7
D gene: TRBD2
V gene: TRBV30
clone size: NA
CDR3 DNA: TGTGCCTGGAGTTACGGGGGGGCGGGCGAGCAGTACTTC
CDR3 protein: CAWSYGGAGEQYF

J gene: TRBJ2-2
D gene: NA
V gene: TRBV11-3
clone size: NA
CDR3 DNA: TGTGCCAGCAGCTCATACCAAGGGGCGGCCGGGGAGCTGTTTTTT
CDR3 protein: CASSSYQGAAGELFF

J gene: TRBJ1-1
D gene: NA
V gene: TRBV2
clone size: few
CDR3 DNA: TGTGCCAGCAGTGACCCCGGCAGGACTACGGTCACTGAAGCTTTCTTT
CDR3 protein: CASSDPGRTTVTEAFF

J gene: TRBJ1-4
D gene: NA
V gene: TRBV18
clone size: NA
CDR3 DNA: TGTGCCAGCTCACCAAATTCAGGGGTGGGCGAAAAACTGTTTTTT
CDR3 protein: CASSPNSGVGEKLFF

J gene: TRBJ1-4
D gene: NA
V gene: TRBV4-1
clone size: NA
CDR3 DNA: TGCGCCAGCAGCCTGTGGACGGGGGGTGCAACTAATGAAAAACTGTTTTTT
CDR3 protein: CASSLWTGGATNEKLFF

J gene: TRBJ2-1
D gene: TRBD2
V gene: TRBV4-1
clone size: NA
CDR3 DNA: TGCGCCAGCAGCCAAGAAGTAGCGGGGGGCTTCAATGAGCAGTTCTTC
CDR3 protein: CASSQEVAGGFNEQFF

J gene: TRBJ2-3
D gene: TRBD1
V gene: TRBV9
clone size: NA
CDR3 DNA: TGTGCCAGCAGCCCCGCCCCGGGACAGGCTGTTGCAGATACGCAGTATTTT
CDR3 protein: CASSPAPGQAVADTQYF

J gene: TRBJ2-5
D gene: TRBD1
V gene: TRBV7-9
clone size: NA
CDR3 DNA: TGTTCCAGCAGATACACCGGGACAGGAAGGTTGACCCAGTACTTC
CDR3 protein: CSSRYTGTGRLTQYF

J gene: TRBJ1-3
D gene: NA
V gene: TRBV28
clone size: NA
CDR3 DNA: TGTGCCAGCAGTTTGGGCCTCTCCATATATTTT
CDR3 protein: CASSLGLSIYF

J gene: TRBJ2-7
D gene: TRBD1
V gene: TRBV4-3
clone size: NA
CDR3 DNA: TGCGCCAGCAGCCAAGGGACAGGGGAGGCCTACGAGCAGTACTTC
CDR3 protein: CASSQGTGEAYEQYF

J gene: TRBJ2-1
D gene: TRBD2
V gene: TRBV27
clone size: NA
CDR3 DNA: TGTGCCAGCAGTTGGGCTAGCGGGGGGAATGAGCAGTTCTTC
CDR3 protein: CASSWASGGNEQFF

J gene: TRBJ2-7
D gene: TRBD2
V gene: TRBV18
clone size: NA
CDR3 DNA: TGTGCCAGCTCACCCAGTGCGGGGGGGAACTACGAGCAGTACTTC
CDR3 protein: CASSPSAGGNYEQYF

J gene: TRBJ1-6
D gene: TRBD1
V gene: TRBV7-9
clone size: NA
CDR3 DNA: TGTTCCAGCAGCCAGACAGGGGACACCCTCCACTTT
CDR3 protein: CSSSQTGDTLHF

J gene: TRBJ2-3
D gene: NA
V gene: TRBV7-2
clone size: NA
CDR3 DNA: TGTGCCAGCAGCGGGCAGGGTACGCAGTATTTT
CDR3 protein: CASSGQGTQYF

J gene: TRBJ1-6
D gene: NA
V gene: TRBV6-1
clone size: NA
CDR3 DNA: TGTGCCAGCAGTGAGACAGTTTGGGGACCCCTCCACTTT
CDR3 protein: CASSETVWGPLHF

J gene: TRBJ2-1
D gene: TRBD1
V gene: TRBV19
clone size: NA
CDR3 DNA: TGTGCCAGTAGTATAGACCCCAGGGGGCTGGGGCAGTTCTTC
CDR3 protein: CASSIDPRGLGQFF

J gene: TRBJ1-1
D gene: NA
V gene: TRBV28
clone size: NA
CDR3 DNA: TGTGCCAGCAGTTTTAGGGAGGGGGGGCTCGCTTTCTTT
CDR3 protein: CASSFREGGLAFF

J gene: TRBJ2-3
D gene: NA
V gene: TRBV10-3
clone size: NA
CDR3 DNA: TGTGCCATCGGAGGCAGGGGCCAAAGGGTGACGCAGTATTTT
CDR3 protein: CAIGGRGQRVTQYF